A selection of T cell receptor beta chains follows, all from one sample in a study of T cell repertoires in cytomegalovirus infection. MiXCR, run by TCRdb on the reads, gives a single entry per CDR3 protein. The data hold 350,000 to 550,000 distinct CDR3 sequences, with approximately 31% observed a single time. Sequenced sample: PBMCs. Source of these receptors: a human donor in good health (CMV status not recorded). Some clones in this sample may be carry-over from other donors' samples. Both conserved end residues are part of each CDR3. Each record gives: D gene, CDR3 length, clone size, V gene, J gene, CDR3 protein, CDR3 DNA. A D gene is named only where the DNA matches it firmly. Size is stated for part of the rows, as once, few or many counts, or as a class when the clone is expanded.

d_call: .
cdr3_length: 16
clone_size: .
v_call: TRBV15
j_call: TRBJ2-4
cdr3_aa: CATSRGSGLAKNIQYF
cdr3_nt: TGTGCCACCAGCAGAGGGTCGGGGCTAGCCAAAAACATTCAGTACTTC

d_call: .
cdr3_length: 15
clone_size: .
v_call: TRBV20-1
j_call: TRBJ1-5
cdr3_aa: CSAGKNTDSNQPQHF
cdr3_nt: TGCAGTGCAGGAAAGAATACCGATAGCAATCAGCCCCAGCATTTT

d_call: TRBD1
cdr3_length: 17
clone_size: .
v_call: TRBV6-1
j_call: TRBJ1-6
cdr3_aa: CASSEIPGQGYNSPLHF
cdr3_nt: TGTGCCAGCAGTGAAATCCCCGGACAGGGTTATAATTCACCCCTCCACTTT

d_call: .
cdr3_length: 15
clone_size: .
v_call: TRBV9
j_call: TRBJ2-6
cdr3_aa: CASSVGGGGANVLTF
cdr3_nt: TGTGCCAGCAGCGTAGGAGGGGGGGGGGCCAACGTCCTGACTTTC

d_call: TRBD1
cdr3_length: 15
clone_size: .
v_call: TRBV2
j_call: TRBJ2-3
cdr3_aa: CASTRDRGRVDTQYF
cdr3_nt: TGTGCCAGCACTAGGGACAGGGGGCGCGTGGATACGCAGTATTTT

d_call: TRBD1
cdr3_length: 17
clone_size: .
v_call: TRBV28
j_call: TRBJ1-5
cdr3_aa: CASSFSSTGDSNQPQPF
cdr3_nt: TGTGCCAGCAGTTTTAGCTCTACAGGGGATAGCAATCAGCCCCAGCCTTTT

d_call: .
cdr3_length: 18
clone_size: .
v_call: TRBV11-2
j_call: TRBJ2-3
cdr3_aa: CGSSCPGRRAIGTDTQYF
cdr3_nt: TGTGGCAGCAGCTGCCCGGGGCGAAGGGCAATTGGCACAGATACGCAGTATTTT

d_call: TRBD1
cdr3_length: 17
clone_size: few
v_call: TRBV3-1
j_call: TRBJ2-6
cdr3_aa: CASSPDRARAGANVLTF
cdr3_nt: TGTGCCAGCAGTCCCGACAGGGCGCGTGCTGGGGCCAACGTCCTGACTTTC

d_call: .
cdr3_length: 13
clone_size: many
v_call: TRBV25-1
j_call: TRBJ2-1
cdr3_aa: CASSEGRHNEQFF
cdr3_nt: TGTGCCAGCAGTGAGGGAAGGCACAATGAGCAGTTCTTC

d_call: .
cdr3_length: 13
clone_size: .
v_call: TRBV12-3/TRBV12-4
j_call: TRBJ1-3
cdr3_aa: CASSFLTENTIYF
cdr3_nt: TGTGCCAGCAGTTTTCTCACTGAAAACACCATATATTTT

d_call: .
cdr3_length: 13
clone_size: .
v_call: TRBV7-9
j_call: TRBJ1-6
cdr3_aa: CASGTDYNSPLQF
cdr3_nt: TGTGCCAGCGGAACGGATTATAATTCACCCCTCCAATTT

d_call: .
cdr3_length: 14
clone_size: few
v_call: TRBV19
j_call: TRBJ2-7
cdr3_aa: CASSFTATTYEQYF
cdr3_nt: TGTGCCAGTAGCTTTACAGCGACTACCTACGAGCAGTACTTC

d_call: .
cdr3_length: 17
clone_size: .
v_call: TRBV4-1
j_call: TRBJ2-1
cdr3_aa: CASSQRTESGGSNEQFF
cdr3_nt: TGCGCCAGCAGCCAAAGGACAGAATCAGGGGGGAGCAATGAGCAGTTCTTC

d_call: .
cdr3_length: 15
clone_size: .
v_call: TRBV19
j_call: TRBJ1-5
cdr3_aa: CASSIRGVGNQPQHF
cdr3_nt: TGTGCCAGTAGTATAAGAGGGGTCGGCAATCAGCCCCAGCATTTT

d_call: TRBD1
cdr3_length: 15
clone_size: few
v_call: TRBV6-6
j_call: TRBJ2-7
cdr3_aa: CASKKHGTGGEEQYF
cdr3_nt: TGTGCCAGCAAAAAACACGGGACAGGGGGCGAGGAGCAGTACTTC

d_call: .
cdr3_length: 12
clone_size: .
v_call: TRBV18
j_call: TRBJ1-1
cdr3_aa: CASSTDYTEAFF
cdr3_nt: TGTGCCAGCTCTACTGATTACACTGAAGCTTTCTTT

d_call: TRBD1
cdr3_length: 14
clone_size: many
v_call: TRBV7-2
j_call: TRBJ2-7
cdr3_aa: CASSSGTGIYEQYF
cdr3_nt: TGTGCCAGCAGCTCCGGGACAGGGATCTACGAGCAGTACTTC

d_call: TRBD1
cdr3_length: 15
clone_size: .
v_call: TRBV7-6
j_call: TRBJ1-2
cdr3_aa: CASSLVAGGDYGYTF
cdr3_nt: TGTGCCAGCAGCTTAGTCGCAGGGGGCGACTATGGCTACACCTTC

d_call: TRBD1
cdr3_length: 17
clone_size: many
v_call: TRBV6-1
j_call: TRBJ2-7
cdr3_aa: CASMRRDRGLTSYEQYF
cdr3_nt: TGTGCCAGCATGCGTCGGGACAGGGGTTTGACCTCCTACGAGCAGTACTTC

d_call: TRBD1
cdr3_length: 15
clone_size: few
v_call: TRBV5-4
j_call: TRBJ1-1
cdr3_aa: CASSPAGGGNTEAFF
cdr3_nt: TGTGCCAGCAGCCCCGCAGGGGGCGGCAACACTGAAGCTTTCTTT

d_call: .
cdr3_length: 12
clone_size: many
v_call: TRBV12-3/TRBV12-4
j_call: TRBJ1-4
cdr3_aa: CASRGANEKLFF
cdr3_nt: TGTGCCAGCCGAGGGGCTAATGAAAAACTGTTTTTT

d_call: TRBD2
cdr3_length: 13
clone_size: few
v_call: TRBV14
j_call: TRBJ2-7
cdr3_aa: CASSPSGGAYRYF
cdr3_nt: TGTGCCAGCAGCCCTAGCGGGGGGGCCTATCGGTACTTC

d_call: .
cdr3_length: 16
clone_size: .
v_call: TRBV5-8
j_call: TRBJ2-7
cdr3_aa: CASSPWGVKSSYEQYF
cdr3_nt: TGTGCCAGCAGCCCCTGGGGGGTGAAGAGCTCCTACGAGCAGTACTTC

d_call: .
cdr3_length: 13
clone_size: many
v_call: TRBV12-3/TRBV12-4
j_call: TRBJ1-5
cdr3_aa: CASSLGSNQPQHF
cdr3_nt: TGTGCCAGCAGCTTAGGAAGCAATCAGCCCCAGCATTTT

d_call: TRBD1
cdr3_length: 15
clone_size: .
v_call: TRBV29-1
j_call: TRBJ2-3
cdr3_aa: CSVGRRQGAGDTQYF
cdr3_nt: TGCAGCGTTGGAAGGAGGCAGGGGGCAGGGGATACGCAGTATTTT

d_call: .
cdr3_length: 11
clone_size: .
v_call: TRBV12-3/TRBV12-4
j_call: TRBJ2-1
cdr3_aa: CASRTLNEQFF
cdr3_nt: TGTGCCAGCAGAACCCTCAATGAGCAGTTCTTC

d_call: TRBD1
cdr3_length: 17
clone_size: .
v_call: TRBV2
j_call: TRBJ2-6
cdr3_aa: CASSEGTGGAGANVLTF
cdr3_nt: TGTGCCAGCAGTGAAGGGACAGGGGGCGCTGGGGCCAACGTCCTGACTTTC

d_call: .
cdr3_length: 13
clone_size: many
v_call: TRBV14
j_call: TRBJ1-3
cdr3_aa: CASSQGAGNTIYF
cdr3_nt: TGTGCCAGCAGTCAAGGAGCGGGAAACACCATATATTTT

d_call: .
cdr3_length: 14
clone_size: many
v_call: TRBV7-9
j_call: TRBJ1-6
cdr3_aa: CASSPRGGNSPLHF
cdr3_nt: TGTGCCAGCAGCCCCCGGGGGGGGAATTCACCCCTCCACTTT

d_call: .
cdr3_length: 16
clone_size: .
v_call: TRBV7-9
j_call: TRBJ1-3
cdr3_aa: CASDIQVPSSGNTIYF
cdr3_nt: TGTGCCAGCGATATACAGGTTCCATCCTCTGGAAACACCATATATTTT

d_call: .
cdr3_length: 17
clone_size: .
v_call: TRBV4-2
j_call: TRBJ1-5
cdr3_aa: CSSSQSRPGGSNQPQHF
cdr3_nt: TGTTCCAGCAGCCAAAGTAGGCCGGGTGGGAGCAATCAGCCCCAGCATTTT

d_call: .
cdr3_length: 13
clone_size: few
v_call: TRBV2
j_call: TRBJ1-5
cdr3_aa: CASSIGHNQPQHF
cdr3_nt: TGTGCCAGCAGTATTGGCCACAATCAGCCCCAGCATTTT

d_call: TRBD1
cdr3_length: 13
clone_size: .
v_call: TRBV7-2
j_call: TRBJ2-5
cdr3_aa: CASSTGVGETQYF
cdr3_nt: TGTGCCAGCAGCACAGGGGTTGGGGAGACCCAGTACTTC

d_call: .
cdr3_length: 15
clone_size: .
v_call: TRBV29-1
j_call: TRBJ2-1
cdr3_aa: CSVRKTGRWPNEQFF
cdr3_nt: TGCAGCGTAAGGAAAACAGGGAGATGGCCCAATGAGCAGTTCTTC

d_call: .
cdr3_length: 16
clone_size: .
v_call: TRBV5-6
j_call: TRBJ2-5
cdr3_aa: CASSYGPVLGQETQYF
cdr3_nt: TGTGCCAGCAGCTACGGCCCTGTGTTGGGCCAAGAGACCCAGTACTTC

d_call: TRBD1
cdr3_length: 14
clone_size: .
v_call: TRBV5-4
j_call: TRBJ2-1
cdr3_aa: CASRIGTGGNEQFF
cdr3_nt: TGTGCCAGCAGAATCGGGACAGGGGGCAATGAGCAGTTCTTC

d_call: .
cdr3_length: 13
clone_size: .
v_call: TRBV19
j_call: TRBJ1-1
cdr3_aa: CASSVGWTEKAVF
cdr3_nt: TGTGCCAGTAGTGTAGGGTGGACAGAGAAAGCTGTCTTT

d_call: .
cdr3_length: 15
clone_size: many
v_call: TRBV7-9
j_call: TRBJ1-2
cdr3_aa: CASSFGAETYYGYTF
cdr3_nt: TGTGCCAGCAGCTTTGGGGCAGAGACCTACTATGGCTACACCTTC

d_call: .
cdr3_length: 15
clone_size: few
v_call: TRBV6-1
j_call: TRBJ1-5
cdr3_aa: CASSESWGRNQPQHF
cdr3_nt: TGTGCCAGCAGTGAATCGTGGGGTAGGAATCAGCCCCAGCATTTT

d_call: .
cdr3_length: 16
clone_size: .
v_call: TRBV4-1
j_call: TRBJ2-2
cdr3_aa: CASSHMVAANTGELFF
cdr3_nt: TGCGCCAGCAGCCACATGGTAGCGGCGAACACCGGGGAGCTGTTTTTT

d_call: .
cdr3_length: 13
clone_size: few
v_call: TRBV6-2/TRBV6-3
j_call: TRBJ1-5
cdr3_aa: CASSRSGRQPQHF
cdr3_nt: TGTGCCAGCAGTAGATCAGGGAGGCAGCCCCAGCATTTT

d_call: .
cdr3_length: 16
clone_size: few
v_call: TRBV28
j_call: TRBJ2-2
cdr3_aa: CASSDSGGVHTGELFF
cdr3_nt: TGTGCCAGCAGTGATTCTGGCGGGGTCCACACCGGGGAGCTGTTTTTT

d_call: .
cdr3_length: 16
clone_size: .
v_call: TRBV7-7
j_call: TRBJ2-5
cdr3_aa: CASSSERVDDWETQYF
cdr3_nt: TGTGCCAGCAGCTCTGAGCGCGTGGACGATTGGGAGACCCAGTACTTC

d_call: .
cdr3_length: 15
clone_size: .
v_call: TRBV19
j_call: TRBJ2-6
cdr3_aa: CASTVGFSGANVLTF
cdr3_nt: TGTGCCAGTACGGTAGGATTCTCTGGGGCCAACGTCCTGACTTTC

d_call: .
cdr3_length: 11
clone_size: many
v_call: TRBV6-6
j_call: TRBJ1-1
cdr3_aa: CASTSLTEAFF
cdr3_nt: TGTGCCAGCACCAGTCTCACTGAAGCTTTCTTT

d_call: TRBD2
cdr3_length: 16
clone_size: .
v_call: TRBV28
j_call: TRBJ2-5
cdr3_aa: CASSVCDSGPQETQYF
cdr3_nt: TGTGCCAGCAGTGTATGTGATAGCGGGCCCCAAGAGACCCAGTACTTC

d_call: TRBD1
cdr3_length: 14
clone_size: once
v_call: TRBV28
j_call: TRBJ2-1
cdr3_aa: CASSFEGAENEQFF
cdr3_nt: TGTGCCAGCAGTTTTGAGGGGGCAGAGAATGAGCAGTTCTTC

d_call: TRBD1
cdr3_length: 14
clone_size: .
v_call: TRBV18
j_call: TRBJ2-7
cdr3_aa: CASSPDRAHHEQYF
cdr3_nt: TGTGCCAGCTCACCCGACAGGGCTCACCACGAGCAGTACTTC

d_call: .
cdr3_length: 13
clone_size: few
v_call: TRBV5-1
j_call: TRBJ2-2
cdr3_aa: CASCVGQPGELFF
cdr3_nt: TGCGCCAGCTGTGTAGGTCAACCCGGGGAGCTGTTTTTT

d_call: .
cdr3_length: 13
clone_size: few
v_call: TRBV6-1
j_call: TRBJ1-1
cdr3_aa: CASKGTLNTEAFF
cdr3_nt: TGTGCCAGCAAGGGGACATTGAACACTGAAGCTTTCTTT